The sample holds a few counts of the clone carrying this T cell receptor (beta chain). The sample belongs to a study of shared clonotypes between healthy human individuals. Measured with immunoSEQ multiplex PCR; TCRdb has only the in-frame clones, and not every one. The repertoire holds 2 million to 2.5 million clones, almost 96% seen once, with around 0.13% in the top ten. Germline assignment: CDR1 KGHSH and CDR2 LQKENI. V was cut by 3 bases and J by 4 bases, with 9 bases left in between. This CDR3 spans 13 amino acids. This TCR was recovered from a man between 18 and 29 years old in good health. This chain links TRBV18 with TRBJ1-2; D is ambiguous. The sequencing input was naive CD4+ T cells sorted from blood. Subset noted: CD45RA+ positively selected. As DNA, the CDR3 is TGTGCCAGCTCACCTGGTCTGATCTATGGCTACACCTTC. The encoded protein is CASSPGLIYGYTF.